Shown below are 32 T cell receptor beta chains from a single sample sequenced in a study of T cell responses to AZD1222 COVID-19 vaccine. Sequencing was performed with immunoSEQ multiplex PCR; in TCRdb, only in-frame clones are kept and a portion is missing. The sample records about 200,000 clones, about 93% being singletons. The material was peripheral blood, obtained on day 0 of MenACWY control vaccination. The receptors come from an adult in good health.

The genes are TRBV12-5 and TRBJ1-4; D is possibly TRBD1 (5 bases). This CDR3 spans 14 amino acids. V lost 3 bases and J lost 6, with 11 bases in between. Germline V gene sequence: CDR1 LGHNT, CDR2 FRNRAP. CDR3 in DNA: TGTGCTAGTGGTTTAGGGGCGGGGGATGAAAAACTGTTTTTT. Translation: CASGLGAGDEKLFF.

The chain is built from TRBV11-3 and TRBJ2-2, with D perhaps TRBD1 (5 bases). V lost 0 bases and J 2 bases, leaving 7 bases between the germline ends. The CDR3 has 15 residues. Germline V gene sequence: CDR1 SGHNT, CDR2 YENEEA. CDR3 in amino acids: CASSLDGHNTGELFF. Here the CDR3 DNA reads TGTGCCAGCAGCTTAGATGGACATAACACCGGGGAGCTGTTTTTT.

This clone is a singleton in its sample. The chain joins TRBV29-1 to TRBJ1-1; 11 bases align to TRBD1. The CDR3 is 15 residues long. CDR1 SQVTM and CDR2 ANQGSEA come from the germline V gene. Trimming took 4 bases from V and 1 from J; bases not matched to a gene: 5. The CDR3 loop reads CSVARTGGANTEAFF. DNA for the CDR3: TGCAGCGTTGCGCGGACAGGGGGCGCGAACACTGAAGCTTTCTTT.

The chain couples TRBV25-1 to TRBJ1-2; D possibly corresponds to TRBD1 (5 bases). CDR1 and CDR2 (germline): MGHDK, SYGVNS. The CDR3 is 11 residues long. Trimming stripped 6 bases from V and 8 bases from J, with 10 bases between. CDR3 residues: CASRDITGYTF. Here the CDR3 DNA reads TGTGCCAGCAGGGACATCACGGGCTACACCTTC.

The chain employs TRBV7-8 and TRBJ1-1, with D unresolved. V was pared by 0 bases and J by 1 base, with 6 bases between. Looked up from germline, CDR1 is SGHVS and CDR2 is FQNEAQ. There are 14 residues in the CDR3. CDR3 nucleotide sequence: TGTGCCAGCAGCTTAGCGACGGGGAACACTGAAGCTTTCTTT. Its protein product is CASSLATGNTEAFF. Full variable domain (outside the CDR3, taken from reference TRBV7-8 and TRBJ1-1): GAGVSQSPRYKVAKRGQDVALRCDPISGHVSLFWYQQALGQGPEFLTYFQNEAQLDKSGLPSDRFFAERPEGSVSTLKIQRTQQEDSAVYLCASSLATGNTEAFFGQGTRLTVV.

The chain links TRBV20-1 to TRBJ1-1; D uncertain. V was clipped by 3 bases and J by 1 base, with 12 bases between them. Germline-derived CDR1 and CDR2 are DFQATT and SNEGSKA (reference sequence). The CDR3 has 14 amino acids. As DNA, the CDR3 is TGCAGTGCTAGTTTATCTTCCGGGAACACTGAAGCTTTCTTT. Amino acids: CSASLSSGNTEAFF.

The chain combines TRBV18 with TRBJ1-6; maybe TRBD1 (5 bases). The CDR3 length is 15 residues. CDR1 and CDR2 (germline): KGHSH, LQKENI. Deletions cut 2 bases from V and 9 bases from J, with 14 bases between. The CDR3 spells CASSPRDPPASPLHF. As DNA, the CDR3 is TGTGCCAGCTCACCAAGGGACCCTCCGGCTTCACCCCTCCACTTT.

This chain connects TRBV3-1 (or the pseudogene TRBV3-2) to TRBJ1-3; D remains unclear. V lost 4 bases and J 4 bases, leaving 8 bases between the germline ends. The V gene's germline CDR1 is LGHDT and CDR2 YNNKEL (reference sequence). The CDR3 totals 13 residues. CDR3 sequence reads: CASSLFKGNTIYF. The CDR3 nucleotides read TGTGCCAGCAGCCTTTTTAAAGGAAACACCATATATTTT.

This CDR3 is CASSFPPDDRAGKNIQYF. In DNA form, the CDR3 reads TGTGCCAGCAGTTTTCCCCCCGATGACAGGGCTGGCAAAAACATTCAGTACTTC. The chain combines TRBV28 with TRBJ2-4; 7 bases are a match to TRBD1. From germline, CDR1 is MDHEN and CDR2 SYDVKM. The length of the CDR3 is 18 residues. V lost 3 bases to trimming and J lost 3 bases; unmatched junction nucleotides: 14.

J is TRBJ2-5 and V is TRBV7-9; D possibly corresponds to TRBD2 (5 bases). This CDR3 is built from 14 residues. V dropped 1 base and J dropped 4 bases, with 10 bases sitting between them. Germline lookup yields CDR1 SEHNR and CDR2 FQNEAQ (reference sequence). The CDR3 is CASSLGTRGETQYF. The CDR3, as DNA: TGTGCCAGCAGCTTAGGAACTCGGGGAGAGACCCAGTACTTC.

This rearrangement joins TRBV9 to TRBJ1-1; D is undetermined. The CDR3 length is 14 residues. Germline V gives CDR1 SGDLS, CDR2 YYNGEE. V dropped 0 bases and J dropped 1 base, with 7 bases sitting between them. The CDR3 is CASSVEAGNTEAFF. The CDR3 region has the DNA TGTGCCAGCAGCGTAGAAGCAGGGAACACTGAAGCTTTCTTT. The whole variable domain, filled in from reference TRBV9 and TRBJ1-1, reads DSGVTQTPKHLITATGQRVTLRCSPRSGDLSVYWYQQSLDQGLQFLIQYYNGEERAKGNILERFSAQQFPDLHSELNLSSLELGDSALYFCASSVEAGNTEAFFGQGTRLTVV.

This clone has a single count. The chain is built from TRBV19 and TRBJ1-5; D perhaps matches TRBD1 (6 bases). Germline V gives CDR1 LNHDA, CDR2 SQIVND (reference sequence). CDR3 length: 13 residues. The V end was cut by 9 bases, the J end by 4 bases, with 13 bases between. CDR3 sequence (DNA): TGTGCCAGCCGTGGGACACAAAATCAGCCCCAGCATTTT. This gives the protein CASRGTQNQPQHF. The full variable domain, completed using reference TRBV19 and TRBJ1-5, is DGGITQSPKYLFRKEGQNVTLSCEQNLNHDAMYWYRQDPGQGLRLIYYSQIVNDFQKGDIAEGYSVSREKKESFPLTVTSAQKNPTAFYLCASRGTQNQPQHFGDGTRLSIL.

V gene TRBV3-1 (or the pseudogene TRBV3-2) combines with J gene TRBJ2-3; 13 nucleotides agree with TRBD2. The length of the CDR3 is 17 residues. CDR1 and CDR2 from the germline V gene are LGHDT and YNNKEL (reference sequence). J was trimmed by 1 base and V by 2 bases; bases with no gene match: 3. The chain's CDR3 is CASSQPGLAGGTDTQYF. The CDR3 nucleotides are TGTGCCAGCAGCCAACCCGGACTAGCGGGGGGCACAGATACGCAGTATTTT.

V usage is TRBV3-1 (or the pseudogene TRBV3-2) and J usage is TRBJ1-1; D is uncertain. Germline V gene data show CDR1 as LGHDT and CDR2 as YNNKEL (reference sequence). This CDR3 comprises 14 residues. V lost 1 base and J lost 1, with 7 bases in between. In nucleotides, the CDR3 is TGTGCCAGCAGCCAAGCTTTCGGGAACACTGAAGCTTTCTTT. It translates to CASSQAFGNTEAFF.

Here the CDR3 DNA reads TGCGCCAGCAGCCAAGCCCGGGGAGGAATGCAGTATTTT. Protein product: CASSQARGGMQYF. The V call is TRBV4-3, the J call TRBJ2-3; TRBD2 is a possible D gene (6 bases). The CDR3 has 13 residues. V lost 1 base and J 11 bases, leaving 13 bases between the germline ends. The germline CDR1 and CDR2 sequences are LGHNA and YSLEER.

This clone was observed once. The V call is TRBV2, the J call TRBJ2-3; D remains ambiguous. Per the germline V gene, CDR1 is SNHLY and CDR2 is FYNNEI. The V and J ends lost 5 bases and 0 bases respectively, with 9 bases between them. This CDR3 spans 14 amino acids. In nucleotides, the CDR3 is TGTGCCAGCAGTCTTGGCGGTAGCACAGATACGCAGTATTTT. It yields the protein CASSLGGSTDTQYF.

V usage is TRBV5-5 and J usage is TRBJ1-4; the D gene is possibly TRBD1 (5 bases). Trimming left V 5 bases short and J 0 bases short, with 20 bases between. This CDR3 contains 18 residues. Germline CDR1 SGHKS, CDR2 YYEKEE (reference sequence). The CDR3 is CASSEEGTPDATNEKLFF. In nucleotides, the CDR3 is TGTGCCAGCAGTGAGGAGGGGACTCCTGATGCAACTAATGAAAAACTGTTTTTT.

This clone occurred once. V usage is TRBV7-9 and J usage is TRBJ2-3, with 10 bases aligning to TRBD2. From germline, CDR1 is SEHNR and CDR2 FQNEAQ (reference sequence). The CDR3 covers 17 residues. The ends lost 5 bases at V and 2 bases at J; junction bases unmatched: 10. In nucleotides, the CDR3 is TGTGCCAGCAGCCTCGGGCCTAGCGGGGGTTACACAGATACGCAGTATTTT. It specifies CASSLGPSGGYTDTQYF.

This clone was detected once. This sequence joins TRBV6-5 and TRBJ1-1; the match to TRBD1 covers 10 bases. The germline gives CDR1 MNHEY, CDR2 SVGAGI. The CDR3 contains 14 residues. The junction had 5 bases not matched to a gene; V was cut back by 6 bases and J by 4 bases. The CDR3 region has the DNA TGTGCCAGCAGCCAATGGACAGGGGGCACTGAAGCTTTCTTT. Amino acids: CASSQWTGGTEAFF.

The chain combines TRBV6-5 with TRBJ1-2; 9 bases are a match to TRBD1. The CDR3 is 13 residues long. Germline assignment: CDR1 MNHEY and CDR2 SVGAGI. V gave up 6 bases and J gave up 6 bases; unmatched junction bases: 5. DNA for the CDR3: TGTGCCAGCAGAACCGGGACAGGGAATGGCTACACCTTC. Translating it yields CASRTGTGNGYTF.

CDR3 loop: CASSEQGRPNTGELFF. For the CDR3, the DNA is TGTGCCAGCAGTGAACAAGGGAGACCGAACACCGGGGAGCTGTTTTTT. The rearrangement joins TRBV6-1 to TRBJ2-2; possibly TRBD2 for D (5 bases). With 2 bases removed from V and 0 bases from J, the gap between germline ends came to 10 bases. Per germline, CDR1 MNHNS and CDR2 SASEGT. This CDR3 has 16 amino acids.

This rearrangement joins TRBV10-2 to TRBJ1-1; D remains unclear. The V end lost 8 bases, the J end lost 12 bases, and 7 bases lay between the germline ends. This CDR3 is 8 amino acids long. Germline loops: CDR1 WSHSY, CDR2 SAAADI. The chain's CDR3 is CASPLTFF. For the CDR3, the DNA is TGCGCCAGCCCCTTAACTTTCTTT.

This chain uses TRBV19 with TRBJ2-3; weak D call: TRBD2 (6 bases). V lost 11 bases and J lost 0, with 12 bases in between. This CDR3 is 13 amino acids long. CDR1 and CDR2 from the germline V gene are LNHDA and SQIVND (reference sequence). The CDR3 spells CACGAASTDTQYF. In DNA form, the CDR3 reads TGTGCCTGCGGGGCAGCTAGCACAGATACGCAGTATTTT.

The rearrangement joins TRBV7-7 to TRBJ2-5; 8 bases line up with TRBD2. The ends lost 1 base at V and 5 bases at J; junction bases unmatched: 12. The length of the CDR3 is 17 residues. Germline lookup yields CDR1 SSHAT and CDR2 FNYEAQ (reference sequence). CDR3 bases: TGTGCCAGCAGCTTAGGTTTAGCGGGGAGGACTGGGGAGACCCAGTACTTC. Translated, it gives CASSLGLAGRTGETQYF.

The rearrangement joins TRBV19 to TRBJ1-4; maybe TRBD1 (5 bases). The ends were cut back, 7 bases at V and 2 bases at J, with 14 bases in the middle. Germline lookup yields CDR1 LNHDA and CDR2 SQIVND (reference sequence). The CDR3 contains 15 residues. Written as DNA, the CDR3 is TGTGCCAGTAAGGGGACGCCGAGGACTAATGAAAAACTGTTTTTT. This sequence encodes CASKGTPRTNEKLFF. The full variable domain, its missing parts supplied by reference TRBV19 and TRBJ1-4, is DGGITQSPKYLFRKEGQNVTLSCEQNLNHDAMYWYRQDPGQGLRLIYYSQIVNDFQKGDIAEGYSVSREKKESFPLTVTSAQKNPTAFYLCASKGTPRTNEKLFFGSGTQLSVL.

The rearrangement links TRBV6-5 to TRBJ1-1; D remains ambiguous. CDR3 size: 13 residues. CDR1 MNHEY and CDR2 SVGAGI come from the germline V gene. V lost 7 bases to trimming and J lost 1 base, with 10 bases between them. CDR3 DNA: TGTGCCAGCATCCGAGGATGGAACACTGAAGCTTTCTTT. Amino acid sequence: CASIRGWNTEAFF.

CDR3: CASSQDSATVNSPLHF. The CDR3 DNA follows: TGCGCCAGCAGCCAAGACAGCGCGACGGTTAATTCACCCCTCCACTTT. This rearrangement joins TRBV4-1 to TRBJ1-6; D is uncertain. CDR1 and CDR2 from the germline V gene are MGHRA and YSYEKL. The CDR3 contains 16 residues. V was pared by 0 bases and J by 6 bases, with 12 bases between.

This rearrangement joins TRBV19 to TRBJ1-2; maybe TRBD1 (5 bases). This CDR3 comprises 14 residues. The V end lost 5 bases, the J end lost 3 bases, and 13 bases lay between the germline ends. CDR1 and CDR2 from the germline V gene are LNHDA and SQIVND (reference sequence). The chain's CDR3 is CASSPAGLHYGYTF. The DNA for the CDR3 is TGTGCCAGTAGTCCCGCAGGGCTACACTATGGCTACACCTTC.

The chain carries TRBV11-2 and TRBJ2-2, with TRBD2 identical over 14 bases. The V gene end was trimmed by 5 bases and the J gene end by 6 bases; junction bases not matched to a gene: 5. Germline V gene lookup returns CDR1 SGHAT and CDR2 FQNNGV. The CDR3 has 16 amino acids. CDR3 DNA: TGTGCCAGCAGCCCGCCGGGACTAGCGGGGGCCGGGGAGCTGTTTTTT. As protein: CASSPPGLAGAGELFF.

The chain joins TRBV7-2 to TRBJ1-2; TRBD1 might be the D (6 bases). CDR3 length equals 14 residues. CDR1 is SGHTA and CDR2 is FQGNSA in the germline V gene. Trimming left V 1 base short and J 4 bases short, with 10 bases between. The CDR3 bases are TGTGCCAGCAGCTTAGAGGGGACACCCTATGGCTACACCTTC. Translation: CASSLEGTPYGYTF.

The chain links TRBV7-9 to TRBJ1-6; D may be TRBD1 (6 bases). Germline loops: CDR1 SEHNR, CDR2 FQNEAQ (reference sequence). V shed 5 bases and J shed 7 bases, with 12 bases lying between them. This CDR3 spans 14 amino acids. The DNA of the CDR3 is TGTGCCAGCAGCCACAGGGAACTGAATTCACCCCTCCACTTT. This translates into CASSHRELNSPLHF.

The genes are TRBV18 and TRBJ1-5, with D possibly being TRBD1 (6 bases). V gave up 0 bases and J gave up 2 bases, with 11 bases separating them. CDR3 size: 16 residues. The germline CDR1 and CDR2 sequences are KGHSH and LQKENI. The CDR3 reads CASSPPPGAGNQPQHF. The CDR3 DNA is TGTGCCAGCTCACCACCCCCGGGGGCCGGCAATCAGCCCCAGCATTTT. Filled out from reference TRBV18 and TRBJ1-5, the complete variable domain reads NAGVMQNPRHLVRRRGQEARLRCSPMKGHSHVYWYRQLPEEGLKFMVYLQKENIIDESGMPKERFSAEFPKEGPSILRIQQVVRGDSAAYFCASSPPPGAGNQPQHFGDGTRLSIL.